Listed below are T cell receptor beta chains from one sample, sequenced in a study of blood T cell repertoires in COVID-19. Clones were sequenced by immunoSEQ multiplex PCR, and TCRdb holds only the in-frame ones, with some missing. This sample has about 160,000 clones, with 85% to 90% found just once. What was sequenced was peripheral blood. These receptors were taken from a woman aged 70 to 79 with COVID-19, enrolled during active disease. Both conserved end residues are part of each CDR3. A D gene is named only where the DNA matches it firmly.

v_call: TRBV3-1/TRBV3-2
cdr3_length: 17
j_call: TRBJ1-4
d_call: TRBD1
cdr3_aa: CASSRVHPGQGGEKLFF

v_call: TRBV7-3
cdr3_length: 15
j_call: TRBJ2-2
d_call: NA
cdr3_aa: CASSPRGAGTGELFF

v_call: TRBV10-3
cdr3_length: 16
j_call: TRBJ2-5
d_call: TRBD2
cdr3_aa: CAISERGAGGPQTQYF

v_call: TRBV3-1/TRBV3-2
cdr3_length: 16
j_call: TRBJ1-5
d_call: TRBD1
cdr3_aa: CASSPGQGVGNQPQHF

v_call: TRBV2
cdr3_length: 13
j_call: TRBJ1-1
d_call: NA
cdr3_aa: CASTWGGSSEAFF

v_call: TRBV3-1/TRBV3-2
cdr3_length: 14
j_call: TRBJ1-6
d_call: TRBD1
cdr3_aa: CASSRGQDNSPLHF

v_call: TRBV28
cdr3_length: 15
j_call: TRBJ2-1
d_call: NA
cdr3_aa: CASSRPQISYNEQFF

v_call: TRBV28
cdr3_length: 13
j_call: TRBJ1-2
d_call: NA
cdr3_aa: CATADRTNYGYTF

v_call: TRBV19
cdr3_length: 15
j_call: TRBJ1-6
d_call: TRBD1
cdr3_aa: CASSIVAGGNSPLHF

v_call: TRBV11-2
cdr3_length: 15
j_call: TRBJ2-7
d_call: NA
cdr3_aa: CASSRFGQAGYEQYF

v_call: TRBV5-5
cdr3_length: 12
j_call: TRBJ1-1
d_call: NA
cdr3_aa: CASSSSNTEAFF

v_call: TRBV21-1
cdr3_length: 17
j_call: TRBJ2-7
d_call: NA
cdr3_aa: CASSVSFRDWGYYEQYF

v_call: TRBV5-1
cdr3_length: 17
j_call: TRBJ2-7
d_call: TRBD2
cdr3_aa: CASSSSLTSSGRYEQYF

v_call: TRBV5-6
cdr3_length: 13
j_call: TRBJ1-2
d_call: NA
cdr3_aa: CASSRGGILGYTF

v_call: TRBV11-2
cdr3_length: 14
j_call: TRBJ1-1
d_call: NA
cdr3_aa: CASSLRGFDTEAFF

v_call: TRBV27
cdr3_length: 15
j_call: TRBJ1-1
d_call: TRBD1
cdr3_aa: CASSLWGTGGQPAFF

v_call: TRBV19
cdr3_length: 14
j_call: TRBJ1-1
d_call: NA
cdr3_aa: CASSKGGLGTEAFF

v_call: TRBV5-4
cdr3_length: 15
j_call: TRBJ2-7
d_call: TRBD1
cdr3_aa: CASSLDRGQTYEQYF

v_call: TRBV5-6
cdr3_length: 14
j_call: TRBJ1-1
d_call: NA
cdr3_aa: CASSPPAGGTEAFF

v_call: TRBV4-1
cdr3_length: 15
j_call: TRBJ1-1
d_call: NA
cdr3_aa: CASSQDPGARSEAFF

v_call: TRBV3-1/TRBV3-2
cdr3_length: 14
j_call: TRBJ1-2
d_call: TRBD1
cdr3_aa: CASSQFDRGYGYTF

v_call: TRBV7-9
cdr3_length: 16
j_call: TRBJ1-2
d_call: TRBD1
cdr3_aa: CASSYLTGGSNYGYTF

v_call: TRBV5-4
cdr3_length: 14
j_call: TRBJ2-5
d_call: NA
cdr3_aa: CASSLAGNQETQYF

v_call: TRBV28
cdr3_length: 15
j_call: TRBJ1-1
d_call: NA
cdr3_aa: CASSPLTVADTEAFF

v_call: TRBV9
cdr3_length: 12
j_call: TRBJ2-3
d_call: NA
cdr3_aa: CASSVYTDTQYF

v_call: TRBV7-2
cdr3_length: 11
j_call: TRBJ2-3
d_call: TRBD2
cdr3_aa: CASSLGGTQYF

v_call: TRBV6-4
cdr3_length: 14
j_call: TRBJ1-2
d_call: TRBD1
cdr3_aa: CASSPIQGGRGYTF

v_call: TRBV19
cdr3_length: 13
j_call: TRBJ2-3
d_call: NA
cdr3_aa: CASMDRSTDTQYF

v_call: TRBV11-2
cdr3_length: 16
j_call: TRBJ1-1
d_call: NA
cdr3_aa: CASSQRELGMNTEAFF

v_call: TRBV30
cdr3_length: 14
j_call: TRBJ2-1
d_call: NA
cdr3_aa: CAWSSASFNNEQFF

v_call: TRBV20-1
cdr3_length: 11
j_call: TRBJ2-3
d_call: NA
cdr3_aa: CSARLPDTQYF

v_call: TRBV10-2
cdr3_length: 14
j_call: TRBJ2-5
d_call: TRBD2
cdr3_aa: CASRGLAGEETQYF

v_call: TRBV7-7
cdr3_length: 15
j_call: TRBJ2-5
d_call: TRBD1
cdr3_aa: CASRLGTGGLETQYF

v_call: TRBV5-1
cdr3_length: 15
j_call: TRBJ2-4
d_call: TRBD2
cdr3_aa: CASSLFGGRENIQYF

v_call: TRBV30
cdr3_length: 17
j_call: TRBJ2-1
d_call: NA
cdr3_aa: CAWSFRTLTSSYNEQFF

v_call: TRBV4-1
cdr3_length: 13
j_call: TRBJ2-5
d_call: NA
cdr3_aa: CASSQDLEGFPHF

v_call: TRBV3-1/TRBV3-2
cdr3_length: 17
j_call: TRBJ1-5
d_call: TRBD1
cdr3_aa: CASSQESVGGGNQPQHF

v_call: TRBV5-1
cdr3_length: 15
j_call: TRBJ2-7
d_call: NA
cdr3_aa: CASSLGPARFNEQYF

v_call: TRBV15
cdr3_length: 15
j_call: TRBJ1-4
d_call: NA
cdr3_aa: CATSRDWGTDEKLFF

v_call: TRBV3-1/TRBV3-2
cdr3_length: 15
j_call: TRBJ1-1
d_call: NA
cdr3_aa: CASSRHDGVNTEAFF

v_call: TRBV10-3
cdr3_length: 15
j_call: TRBJ1-4
d_call: NA
cdr3_aa: CAISESGETNEKLFF

v_call: TRBV5-4
cdr3_length: 15
j_call: TRBJ2-7
d_call: TRBD2
cdr3_aa: CASSLQGKRGNEQYF

v_call: TRBV19
cdr3_length: 14
j_call: TRBJ1-2
d_call: NA
cdr3_aa: CASSSGGGAYGYTF

v_call: TRBV6-1
cdr3_length: 11
j_call: TRBJ1-2
d_call: NA
cdr3_aa: CASSEGRGYTF

v_call: TRBV2
cdr3_length: 14
j_call: TRBJ1-5
d_call: TRBD1
cdr3_aa: CASSTGASNQPQHF

v_call: TRBV5-1
cdr3_length: 13
j_call: TRBJ2-7
d_call: NA
cdr3_aa: CASSRGFNNEQYF

v_call: TRBV18
cdr3_length: 13
j_call: TRBJ2-1
d_call: NA
cdr3_aa: CASSPIQYNEQFF

v_call: TRBV5-1
cdr3_length: 12
j_call: TRBJ2-1
d_call: NA
cdr3_aa: CASSLAYNEQFF

v_call: TRBV6-4
cdr3_length: 14
j_call: TRBJ1-6
d_call: NA
cdr3_aa: CASSSGLINSPLHF

v_call: TRBV5-1
cdr3_length: 14
j_call: TRBJ2-5
d_call: TRBD1
cdr3_aa: CASTVGTGGETQYF

v_call: TRBV5-1
cdr3_length: 19
j_call: TRBJ1-6
d_call: TRBD1
cdr3_aa: CASSASFGTARPYNSPLHF

v_call: TRBV9
cdr3_length: 14
j_call: TRBJ2-2
d_call: NA
cdr3_aa: CASSALQGSGELFF